A selection of T cell receptor beta chains follows, all from one sample in a study of T cell repertoires in cytomegalovirus infection. Their cognate antigens are unknown. MiXCR, run by TCRdb on the reads, gives a single entry per CDR3 protein. The table shows roughly 700,000 distinct CDR3 sequences, with around 35% occurring only once. The starting material was cultured PBMCs, obtained from culture after CMV antigen stimulation. These receptor sequences come from a human donor in good health (CMV status not recorded). Some clones in this sample may be carry-over from other donors' samples. The CDR3 runs from the conserved cysteine through the conserved F or W. The order of the fields is CDR3 protein, CDR3 DNA, J gene, D gene, clone size, V gene. The D gene is left open where the match is weak. The size field is filled for only some rows; it gives once, few, many or a size class.

cdr3_aa: CASSGGRGGLQPQHF; cdr3_nt: TGTGCCAGCAGCGGGGGGAGGGGGGGGCTTCAGCCCCAGCATTTT; j_call: TRBJ1-5; d_call: NA; clone_size: many; v_call: TRBV7-2
cdr3_aa: CATWGGGVNTEAFF; cdr3_nt: TGTGCCACCTGGGGGGGCGGAGTGAACACTGAAGCTTTCTTT; j_call: TRBJ1-1; d_call: NA; clone_size: NA; v_call: TRBV6-5
cdr3_aa: CASSQTTAPGRGGNYGYTF; cdr3_nt: TGTGCCAGCTCACAAACCACCGCCCCCGGGCGGGGTGGCAACTATGGCTACACCTTC; j_call: TRBJ1-2; d_call: NA; clone_size: NA; v_call: TRBV18
cdr3_aa: CASSQSSPYEQYF; cdr3_nt: TGTGCCAGCAGCCAAAGCTCTCCCTACGAGCAGTACTTC; j_call: TRBJ2-7; d_call: NA; clone_size: NA; v_call: TRBV7-2
cdr3_aa: CASSWTSGIEETQYF; cdr3_nt: TGTGCCAGCAGTTGGACTAGCGGGATAGAAGAGACCCAGTACTTC; j_call: TRBJ2-5; d_call: TRBD2; clone_size: few; v_call: TRBV6-1
cdr3_aa: CASTWTSGTDTQYF; cdr3_nt: TGTGCCAGCACCTGGACTAGCGGCACAGATACGCAGTATTTT; j_call: TRBJ2-3; d_call: TRBD2; clone_size: NA; v_call: TRBV11-2
cdr3_aa: CASSPASGGGTDTQYF; cdr3_nt: TGTGCCAGCAGCCCCGCCTCAGGGGGCGGCACAGATACGCAGTATTTT; j_call: TRBJ2-3; d_call: TRBD1; clone_size: many; v_call: TRBV7-9
cdr3_aa: CSARAPDGAYEQYF; cdr3_nt: TGCAGTGCTAGAGCTCCAGACGGTGCCTACGAGCAGTACTTC; j_call: TRBJ2-7; d_call: NA; clone_size: NA; v_call: TRBV20-1
cdr3_aa: CASSFGSGTASGNTIYF; cdr3_nt: NA; j_call: TRBJ1-3; d_call: NA; clone_size: few; v_call: TRBV12-3/TRBV12-4
cdr3_aa: CASSFERDATETQYF; cdr3_nt: TGTGCCAGTAGCTTCGAGCGGGACGCGACAGAGACCCAGTACTTC; j_call: TRBJ2-5; d_call: TRBD2; clone_size: NA; v_call: TRBV11-2
cdr3_aa: CASKDVGGLKTQYF; cdr3_nt: TGTGCCAGCAAAGACGTGGGAGGGTTGAAGACCCAGTACTTC; j_call: TRBJ2-5; d_call: TRBD2; clone_size: NA; v_call: TRBV28
cdr3_aa: CASSLTGWNQPQHF; cdr3_nt: TGTGCCAGCAGCTTAACAGGGTGGAATCAGCCCCAGCATTTT; j_call: TRBJ1-5; d_call: NA; clone_size: many; v_call: TRBV7-8
cdr3_aa: CASSQDRTDHEQFF; cdr3_nt: TGTGCCAGCAGCCAAGATAGGACAGATCATGAGCAGTTCTTC; j_call: TRBJ2-1; d_call: NA; clone_size: NA; v_call: TRBV4-2
cdr3_aa: CSADSFSQSYEQYF; cdr3_nt: TGCAGTGCTGACAGTTTCTCCCAGTCCTACGAGCAGTACTTC; j_call: TRBJ2-7; d_call: NA; clone_size: NA; v_call: TRBV20-1
cdr3_aa: CASRPTPGRRSGNTIYF; cdr3_nt: TGTGCCAGCAGGCCGACTCCGGGACGCCGCTCTGGAAACACCATATATTTT; j_call: TRBJ1-3; d_call: NA; clone_size: many; v_call: TRBV12-3/TRBV12-4
cdr3_aa: CASSSRQGKDEKLFF; cdr3_nt: TGTGCCAGCAGTTCCCGACAGGGCAAGGATGAAAAACTGTTTTTT; j_call: TRBJ1-4; d_call: TRBD1; clone_size: NA; v_call: TRBV28
cdr3_aa: CASSERASYEQYF; cdr3_nt: TGTGCCAGCAGTGAGCGGGCGTCCTACGAGCAGTACTTC; j_call: TRBJ2-7; d_call: NA; clone_size: NA; v_call: TRBV7-2
cdr3_aa: CASSQVRNSLNEQYF; cdr3_nt: TGTGCCAGCAGCCAAGTGAGGAACAGTCTCAACGAGCAGTACTTC; j_call: TRBJ2-7; d_call: NA; clone_size: few; v_call: TRBV4-2
cdr3_aa: CASSARPQESTEAFF; cdr3_nt: TGTGCCAGCAGTGCCCGCCCCCAGGAGAGCACTGAAGCTTTCTTT; j_call: TRBJ1-1; d_call: NA; clone_size: NA; v_call: TRBV6-6
cdr3_aa: CASSLDGSNEQFF; cdr3_nt: TGTGCCAGCAGCTTAGACGGAAGCAATGAGCAGTTCTTC; j_call: TRBJ2-1; d_call: NA; clone_size: many; v_call: TRBV7-2
cdr3_aa: CASSSAGQQSGNTIYF; cdr3_nt: TGCGCCAGCAGCTCGGCGGGACAGCAATCTGGAAACACCATATATTTT; j_call: TRBJ1-3; d_call: TRBD1; clone_size: few; v_call: TRBV5-1
cdr3_aa: CASSPIGDSNQPQHF; cdr3_nt: TGTGCCAGCAGTCCGATAGGGGACAGCAATCAGCCCCAGCATTTT; j_call: TRBJ1-5; d_call: NA; clone_size: NA; v_call: TRBV28
cdr3_aa: CASRRGSGANVLTF; cdr3_nt: TGTGCCAGCAGGAGGGGCTCTGGGGCCAACGTCCTGACTTTC; j_call: TRBJ2-6; d_call: NA; clone_size: few; v_call: TRBV12-3/TRBV12-4
cdr3_aa: CASKPGQIESDGYTF; cdr3_nt: TGTGCCAGTAAGCCCGGACAAATCGAGTCGGATGGCTACACCTTC; j_call: TRBJ1-2; d_call: NA; clone_size: NA; v_call: TRBV19
cdr3_aa: CASRLSGAGYNEQFF; cdr3_nt: TGTGCCAGCAGACTTAGCGGGGCTGGGTACAATGAGCAGTTCTTC; j_call: TRBJ2-1; d_call: TRBD2; clone_size: NA; v_call: TRBV7-8
cdr3_aa: CASRRFRYNTEAFF; cdr3_nt: TGTGCCAGCAGGCGATTTCGTTATAACACTGAAGCTTTCTTT; j_call: TRBJ1-1; d_call: NA; clone_size: NA; v_call: TRBV6-2/TRBV6-3
cdr3_aa: CASSYAGFYNEQFF; cdr3_nt: TGTGCCAGCAGCTATGCGGGATTCTACAATGAGCAGTTCTTC; j_call: TRBJ2-1; d_call: NA; clone_size: many; v_call: TRBV7-2
cdr3_aa: CASSLERPGTDTQYF; cdr3_nt: TGCGCCAGCAGCTTGGAAAGGCCCGGCACAGATACGCAGTATTTT; j_call: TRBJ2-3; d_call: NA; clone_size: NA; v_call: TRBV5-1
cdr3_aa: CASSWTGIYEQYF; cdr3_nt: TGTGCCAGCAGCTGGACAGGGATCTACGAGCAGTACTTC; j_call: TRBJ2-7; d_call: TRBD1; clone_size: NA; v_call: TRBV6-2/TRBV6-3
cdr3_aa: CASRSLGLAGEHTDTQYF; cdr3_nt: TGTGCCAGCCGTTCGCTGGGCTTAGCGGGGGAGCACACAGATACGCAGTATTTT; j_call: TRBJ2-3; d_call: TRBD2; clone_size: NA; v_call: TRBV12-3/TRBV12-4
cdr3_aa: CASSQTGTGNTIYF; cdr3_nt: TGCGCCAGCAGCCAGACAGGGACTGGAAACACCATATATTTT; j_call: TRBJ1-3; d_call: TRBD1; clone_size: NA; v_call: TRBV4-1
cdr3_aa: CAGGRGGPNSPLHF; cdr3_nt: TGTGCCGGGGGACGTGGAGGGCCGAATTCACCCCTCCACTTT; j_call: TRBJ1-6; d_call: NA; clone_size: NA; v_call: TRBV6-1
cdr3_aa: CASSQGWGIGYEQYF; cdr3_nt: TGCGCCAGCAGCCAAGGATGGGGGATAGGGTACGAGCAGTACTTC; j_call: TRBJ2-7; d_call: NA; clone_size: NA; v_call: TRBV4-3
cdr3_aa: CASTYSGGGQPQHF; cdr3_nt: TGTGCCAGCACCTATAGCGGTGGGGGCCAGCCCCAGCATTTT; j_call: TRBJ1-5; d_call: NA; clone_size: NA; v_call: TRBV6-1
cdr3_aa: CASSYRGGSDTQYF; cdr3_nt: TGTGCCAGCAGTTACAGGGGGGGCTCAGATACGCAGTATTTT; j_call: TRBJ2-3; d_call: NA; clone_size: few; v_call: TRBV28
cdr3_aa: CASSLAVLDYNEQFF; cdr3_nt: TGTGCCAGCAGTTTAGCGGTTTTGGACTACAATGAGCAGTTCTTC; j_call: TRBJ2-1; d_call: NA; clone_size: NA; v_call: TRBV12-3/TRBV12-4
cdr3_aa: CSARSAETSSGANVLTF; cdr3_nt: TGCAGTGCTAGGTCGGCAGAAACTTCCTCTGGGGCCAACGTCCTGACTTTC; j_call: TRBJ2-6; d_call: NA; clone_size: few; v_call: TRBV20-1
cdr3_aa: CASRTTGGTGRETQYF; cdr3_nt: TGTGCCAGCAGGACCACCGGCGGGACAGGGCGGGAGACCCAGTACTTC; j_call: TRBJ2-5; d_call: TRBD1; clone_size: NA; v_call: TRBV7-8
cdr3_aa: CASIGGPNYGYTF; cdr3_nt: TGTGCCAGTATCGGGGGTCCTAACTATGGCTACACCTTC; j_call: TRBJ1-2; d_call: NA; clone_size: few; v_call: TRBV19
cdr3_aa: CSARAPGDTQYF; cdr3_nt: TGCAGTGCTAGAGCGCCGGGAGATACGCAGTATTTT; j_call: TRBJ2-3; d_call: NA; clone_size: NA; v_call: TRBV20-1